One T cell receptor (beta chain) is described in this entry. What this receptor recognizes is not known. No quality values exist for individual bases; no much larger clone is one base distant. The sample belongs to a study of blood T cell repertoires in COVID-19 (dated by TCRdb to 2018 to 2020). Study-level background: Samples from collaborators originated in the United States, Italy and Spain and spanned both the acute and convalescent phases of COVID-19. Subjects who had been exposed to COVID-19, were actively infected with it, or had recovered from it provided the deeply sampled blood TCRbeta repertoires that made up the dataset. A freely available public database, intended as a resource for researchers studying the immune response to SARS-CoV-2, is where the repertoires were released. The material from the prospective study consisted of cDNA or gDNA derived from T cells, B-cell-depleted T cells, or PBMCs. The sample metadata nearly always contained a de-identified subject ID, COVID-19 status, age in years and sex. Samples came from the ongoing ImmuneRACE study (first 160 participants) plus 1,254 subjects from 6 global collaborators. Where HLA class I and class II types were available, the types were taken from metadata supplied by the sample provider, not from assay-based typing.

The CDR3 measures 15 amino acids from cysteine to phenylalanine. The kept DNA is CDR3 alone, 45 bases in frame from the first base. CDR1 and CDR2 (MDHEN, SYDVKM) derive from the germline V gene. V is pruned by 5 bases and J by 5 bases, leaving 8 bases of the junction without a gene match. TCRbeta CDR3 regions were amplified from genomic DNA by means of the immunoSEQ Assay, a bias-controlled multiplex PCR. Per the original workflow: Within the assay, amplification of reference gene primers was used to estimate how many nucleated cells each sample contained. To quantify the absolute abundance of each unique TCRbeta CDR3 rearrangement, sequence reads were collapsed and filtered. For each sample, productive Simpson clonality was calculated as the square root of Simpson's diversity index across productive rearrangements. TCRdb took over this immuneACCESS table, retaining in-frame rearrangements with V and J assigned. Such tables are incomplete; in checked studies, under half of the missing clones stem from an unresolved V gene, and the remainder is unexplained. Clonal size and the V and J genes are those of that table, whereas D and trimming came from the DNA. Here the sample has around 390,000 clones; just under 90% occur a single time. Together, the top ten hold roughly 10% of the sample.

In the prospective study, participants were roughly 18 to 100 years old, resided in fewer than 25 geographic areas of the United States, and were enrolled through a virtual design. To assign participants to cohorts, the prospective study relied on clinical history that participants themselves reported in a screening survey and a study questionnaire. Recovered participants in ImmuneRACE Cohort 3 were defined by two consecutive negative NP/OP PCR tests, clearance by a healthcare professional, or resolution of symptoms. Mobile phlebotomists in the prospective study collected whole blood, serum and a nasopharyngeal or oropharyngeal swab from every participant. Over an approximately 2-month period, participants in the prospective study had the option of providing additional blood draws and questionnaires. Prospective study blood samples were shipped either frozen or at room temperature before DNA extraction.

Overall results and qualifications from the work: How much clinical and demographic metadata was included differed by source and by participant, and the metadata was provided uncurated.

The clonotype was recovered from a woman in her 50s who had recovered from COVID-19. The sequencing sample was made of PBMCs or T cells enriched from blood (not recorded which). The chain links TRBV28 with TRBJ1-4; 7 central nucleotides agree with TRBD1. CDR3 reads: CASSLMTGTNEKLFF. The nucleotide sequence reads TGTGCCAGCAGTCTGATGACAGGGACAAATGAAAAACTGTTTTTT.